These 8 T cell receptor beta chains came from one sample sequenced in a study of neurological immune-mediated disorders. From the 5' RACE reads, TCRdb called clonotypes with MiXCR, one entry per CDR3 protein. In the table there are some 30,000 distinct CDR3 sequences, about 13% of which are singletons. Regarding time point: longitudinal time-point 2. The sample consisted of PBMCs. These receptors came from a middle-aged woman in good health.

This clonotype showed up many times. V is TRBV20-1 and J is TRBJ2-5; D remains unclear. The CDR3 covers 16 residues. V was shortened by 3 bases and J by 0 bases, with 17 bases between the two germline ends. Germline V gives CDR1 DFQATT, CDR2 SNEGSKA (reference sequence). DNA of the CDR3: TGCAGTGCTAGGCACCCACTGATTTACGACCAAGAGACCCAGTACTTC. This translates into CSARHPLIYDQETQYF.

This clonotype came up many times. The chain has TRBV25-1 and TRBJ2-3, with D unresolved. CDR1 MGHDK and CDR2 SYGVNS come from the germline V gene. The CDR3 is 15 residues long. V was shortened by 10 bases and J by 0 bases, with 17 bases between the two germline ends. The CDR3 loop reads CATRVSTVSTDTQYF. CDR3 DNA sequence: TGTGCCACACGCGTTTCGACGGTCAGCACAGATACGCAGTATTTT.

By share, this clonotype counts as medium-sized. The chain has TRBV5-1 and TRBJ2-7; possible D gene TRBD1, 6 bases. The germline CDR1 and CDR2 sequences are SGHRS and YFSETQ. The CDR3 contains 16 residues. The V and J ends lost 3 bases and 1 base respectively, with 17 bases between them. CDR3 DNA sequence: TGCGCCAGCAGCTCTCTCTCGACAGGAGAGTCCTACGAGCAGTACTTC. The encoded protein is CASSSLSTGESYEQYF.

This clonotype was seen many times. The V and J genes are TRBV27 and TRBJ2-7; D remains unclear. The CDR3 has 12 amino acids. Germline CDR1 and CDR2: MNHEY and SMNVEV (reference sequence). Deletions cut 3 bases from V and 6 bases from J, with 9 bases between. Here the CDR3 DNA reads TGTGCCAGCAGTTTGGGTGGGCCCGAGCAGTACTTC. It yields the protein CASSLGGPEQYF.

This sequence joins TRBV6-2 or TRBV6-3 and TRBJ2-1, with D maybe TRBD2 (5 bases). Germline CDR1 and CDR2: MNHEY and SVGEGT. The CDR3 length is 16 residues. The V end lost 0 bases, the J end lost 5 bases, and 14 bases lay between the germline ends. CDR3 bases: TGTGCCAGCAGTTACTCGACTGCGACTACCCACAATGAGCAGTTCTTC. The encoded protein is CASSYSTATTHNEQFF.

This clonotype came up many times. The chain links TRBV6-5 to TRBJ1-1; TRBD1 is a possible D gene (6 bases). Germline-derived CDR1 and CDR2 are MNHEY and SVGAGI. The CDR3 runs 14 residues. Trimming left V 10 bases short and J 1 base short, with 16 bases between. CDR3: CATLKGGSNTEAFF. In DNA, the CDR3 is TGTGCCACCTTGAAGGGGGGATCGAACACTGAAGCTTTCTTT.

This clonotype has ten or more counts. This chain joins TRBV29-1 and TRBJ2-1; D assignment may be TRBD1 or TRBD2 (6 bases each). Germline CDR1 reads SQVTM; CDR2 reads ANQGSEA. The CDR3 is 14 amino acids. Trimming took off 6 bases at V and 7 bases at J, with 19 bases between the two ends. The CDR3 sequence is CSVPRGTGANEQFF. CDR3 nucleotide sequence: TGCAGCGTCCCCAGAGGGACGGGGGCTAATGAGCAGTTCTTC.

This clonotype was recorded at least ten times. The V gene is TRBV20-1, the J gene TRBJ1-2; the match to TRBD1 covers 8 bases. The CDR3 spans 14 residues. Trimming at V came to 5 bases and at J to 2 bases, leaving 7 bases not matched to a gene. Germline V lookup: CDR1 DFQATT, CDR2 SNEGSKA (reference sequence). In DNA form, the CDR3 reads TGCAGTGCTGGGAGGACAGGGCGAAACTATGGCTACACCTTC. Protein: CSAGRTGRNYGYTF.